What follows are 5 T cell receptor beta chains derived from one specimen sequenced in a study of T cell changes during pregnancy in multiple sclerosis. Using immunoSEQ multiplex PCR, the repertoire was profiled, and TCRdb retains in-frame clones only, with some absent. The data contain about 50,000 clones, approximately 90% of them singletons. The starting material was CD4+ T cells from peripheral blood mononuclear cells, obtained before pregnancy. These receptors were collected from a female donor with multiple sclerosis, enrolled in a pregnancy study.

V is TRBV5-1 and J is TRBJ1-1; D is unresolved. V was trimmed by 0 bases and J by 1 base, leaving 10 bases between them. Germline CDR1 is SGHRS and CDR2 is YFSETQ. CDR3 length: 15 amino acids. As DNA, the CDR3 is TGCGCCAGCAGCTTGGCCGGGTTAGGGAACACTGAAGCTTTCTTT. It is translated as CASSLAGLGNTEAFF. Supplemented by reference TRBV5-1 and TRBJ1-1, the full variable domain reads KAGVTQTPRYLIKTRGQQVTLSCSPISGHRSVSWYQQTPGQGLQFLFEYFSETQRNKGNFPGRFSGRQFSNSRSEMNVSTLELGDSALYLCASSLAGLGNTEAFFGQGTRLTVV.

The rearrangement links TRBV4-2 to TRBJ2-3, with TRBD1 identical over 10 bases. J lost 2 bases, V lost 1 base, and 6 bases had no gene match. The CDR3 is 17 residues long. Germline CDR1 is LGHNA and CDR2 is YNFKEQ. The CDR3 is CASSQVGTGAPTDTQYF. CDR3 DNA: TGTGCCAGCAGCCAAGTAGGGACAGGGGCACCCACAGATACGCAGTATTTT.

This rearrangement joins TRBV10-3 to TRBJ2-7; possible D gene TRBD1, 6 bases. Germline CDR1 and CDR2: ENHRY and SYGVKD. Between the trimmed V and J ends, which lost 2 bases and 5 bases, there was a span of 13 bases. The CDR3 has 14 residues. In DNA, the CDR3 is TGTGCCATCAGTGAGAGGTCAGGGGTGGACGAGCAGTACTTC. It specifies CAISERSGVDEQYF.

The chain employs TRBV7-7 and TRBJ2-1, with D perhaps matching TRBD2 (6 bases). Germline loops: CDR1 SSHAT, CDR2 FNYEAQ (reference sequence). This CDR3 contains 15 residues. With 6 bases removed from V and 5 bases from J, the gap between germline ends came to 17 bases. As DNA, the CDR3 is TGTGCCAGCAGTCCCGGGATAGCGGCCCACAATGAGCAGTTCTTC. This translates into CASSPGIAAHNEQFF.

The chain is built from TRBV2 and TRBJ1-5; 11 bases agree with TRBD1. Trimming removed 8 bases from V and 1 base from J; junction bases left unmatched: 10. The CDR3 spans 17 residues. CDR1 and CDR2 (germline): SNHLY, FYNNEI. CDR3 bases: TGTGCCAGCCAACGGGACAGGGGGATGGGGAGCAATCAGCCCCAGCATTTT. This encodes CASQRDRGMGSNQPQHF.